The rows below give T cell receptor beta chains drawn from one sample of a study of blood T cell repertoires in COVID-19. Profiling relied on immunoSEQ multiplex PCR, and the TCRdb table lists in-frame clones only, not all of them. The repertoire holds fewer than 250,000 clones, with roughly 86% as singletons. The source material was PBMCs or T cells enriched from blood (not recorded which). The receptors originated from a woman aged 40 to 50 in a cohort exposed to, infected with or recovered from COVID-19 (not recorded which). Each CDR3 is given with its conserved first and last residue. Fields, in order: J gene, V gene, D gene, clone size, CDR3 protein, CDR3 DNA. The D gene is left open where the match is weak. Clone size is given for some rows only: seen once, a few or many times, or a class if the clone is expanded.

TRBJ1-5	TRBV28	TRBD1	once	CASSYYRGSKNQPQHF	TGTGCCAGCAGTTACTACAGGGGATCGAAGAATCAGCCCCAGCATTTT
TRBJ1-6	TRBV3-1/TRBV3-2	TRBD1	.	CASSQTGTVYDYNSPLHF	TGTGCCAGCAGCCAGACTGGGACAGTTTACGACTATAATTCACCCCTCCACTTT
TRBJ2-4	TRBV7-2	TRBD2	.	CASSLRGGEGAKNIQYF	TGTGCCAGCAGCTTACGAGGCGGGGAGGGGGCCAAAAACATTCAGTACTTC
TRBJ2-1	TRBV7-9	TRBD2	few	CASSPTSGTTYNEQFF	TGTGCCAGCAGCCCGACTAGCGGGACTACCTACAATGAGCAGTTCTTC
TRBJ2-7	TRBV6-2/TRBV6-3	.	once	CASSYDTGGWYEQYF	TGTGCCAGCAGTTACGACACGGGGGGCTGGTACGAGCAGTACTTC
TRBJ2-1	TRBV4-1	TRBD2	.	CASSQERGLTSYNEQFF	TGCGCCAGCAGCCAAGAAAGGGGACTAACTTCTTACAATGAGCAGTTCTTC
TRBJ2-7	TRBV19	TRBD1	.	CASSKDRFGSYEQYF	TGTGCCAGTAGCAAGGACAGGTTTGGCTCCTACGAGCAGTACTTC
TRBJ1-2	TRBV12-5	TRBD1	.	CASGTGQGAGNYGYTF	TGTGCTAGTGGTACGGGACAGGGGGCAGGAAACTATGGCTACACCTTC
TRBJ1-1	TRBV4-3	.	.	CASSQDRAGLNTEAFF	TGCGCCAGCAGCCAAGATCGGGCAGGGTTGAACACTGAAGCTTTCTTT
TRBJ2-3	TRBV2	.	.	CASSESLRGRSTDTQYF	TGTGCCAGCAGTGAGAGTCTACGGGGTCGAAGCACAGATACGCAGTATTTT
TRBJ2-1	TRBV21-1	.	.	CAGPGGIPYNEQFF	TGTGCCGGGCCTGGAGGAATCCCCTACAATGAGCAGTTCTTC
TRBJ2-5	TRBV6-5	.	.	CASSPTGFQETQYF	TGTGCCAGCAGTCCGACGGGGTTCCAAGAGACCCAGTACTTC
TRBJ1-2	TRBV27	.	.	CASSFSRTNYGYTF	TGTGCCAGCAGTTTTAGCAGAACTAACTATGGCTACACCTTC
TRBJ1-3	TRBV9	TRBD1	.	CASSATGTGSGNTIYF	TGTGCCAGCAGCGCCACCGGGACAGGGTCTGGAAACACCATATATTTT
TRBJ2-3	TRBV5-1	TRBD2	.	CASSLFSGGADTQYF	TGCGCCAGCAGCTTGTTTAGCGGGGGGGCAGATACGCAGTATTTT
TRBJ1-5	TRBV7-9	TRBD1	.	CASSLDRGNQPQHF	TGTGCCAGCAGCCTGGACAGGGGTAATCAGCCCCAGCATTTT
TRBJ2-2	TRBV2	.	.	CASSGRNPTYTGELFF	TGTGCCAGCAGTGGGCGGAACCCAACTTACACCGGGGAGCTGTTTTTT
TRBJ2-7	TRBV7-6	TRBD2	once	CASSLELAGGPTYEQYF	TGTGCCAGCAGCTTAGAGCTAGCGGGAGGGCCCACCTACGAGCAGTACTTC
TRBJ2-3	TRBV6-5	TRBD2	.	CASSYSAASGGETQYF	TGTGCCAGCAGTTACTCTGCGGCTAGCGGGGGGGAGACGCAGTATTTT
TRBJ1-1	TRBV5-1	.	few	CASSLNPGYAEAFF	TGCGCCAGCAGCTTGAATCCAGGGTACGCTGAAGCTTTCTTT
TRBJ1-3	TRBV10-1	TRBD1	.	CASSGGDGNTIYF	TGCGCCAGCTCAGGGGGCGATGGAAACACCATATATTTT
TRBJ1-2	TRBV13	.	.	CASSWTVYGYTF	TGTGCCAGCAGCTGGACAGTCTATGGCTACACCTTC
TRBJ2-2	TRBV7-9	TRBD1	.	CASSFRTGAGNGELFF	TGTGCCAGCAGCTTCAGGACAGGGGCGGGAAACGGGGAGCTGTTTTTT
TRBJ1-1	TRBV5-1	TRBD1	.	CASSFPSDRQNTEAFF	TGCGCCAGCAGCTTCCCCTCGGACAGGCAGAACACTGAAGCTTTCTTT
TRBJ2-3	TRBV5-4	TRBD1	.	CASSLDSGTGMDTQYF	TGTGCCAGCAGCTTGGATTCCGGGACAGGGATGGATACGCAGTATTTT
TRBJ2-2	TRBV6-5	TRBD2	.	CASSAGLEGGELFF	TGTGCCAGCAGCGCAGGACTAGAAGGCGGGGAGCTGTTTTTT
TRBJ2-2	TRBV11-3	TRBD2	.	CASSPGLAGGIGELFF	TGTGCCAGCAGCCCGGGGCTAGCGGGAGGGATCGGGGAGCTGTTTTTT
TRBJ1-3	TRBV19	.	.	CATQTGSGNTIYF	TGTGCCACGCAAACAGGGAGCGGAAACACCATATATTTT
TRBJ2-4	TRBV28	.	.	CASSLGQNIQYF	TGTGCCAGCAGTTTGGGCCAAAACATTCAGTACTTC
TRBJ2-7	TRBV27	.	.	CASSPSGRSSYEQYF	TGTGCCAGCAGCCCGAGCGGGCGTAGCTCCTACGAGCAGTACTTC
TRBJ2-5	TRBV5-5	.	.	CASSLETAGIQETQYF	TGTGCCAGCAGCCTGGAGACTGCAGGGATTCAAGAGACCCAGTACTTC
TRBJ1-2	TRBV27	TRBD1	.	CASKQGGRGYTF	TGTGCCAGCAAGCAGGGGGGCCGTGGCTACACCTTC
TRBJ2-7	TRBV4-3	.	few	CASSQGLKSSYEQYF	TGCGCCAGCAGCCAAGGACTCAAGAGCTCCTACGAGCAGTACTTC
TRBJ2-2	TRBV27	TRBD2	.	CASSFSGTSTGELFF	TGTGCCAGCAGTTTTTCCGGGACTAGTACCGGGGAGCTGTTTTTT
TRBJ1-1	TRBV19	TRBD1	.	CASSRTGMNTEAFF	TGTGCCAGTAGTAGGACAGGGATGAACACTGAAGCTTTCTTT
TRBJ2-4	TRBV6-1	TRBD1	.	CASSEQGADIQYF	TGTGCCAGCAGTGAGCAGGGGGCGGACATTCAGTACTTC
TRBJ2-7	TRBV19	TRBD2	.	CASSSAGGQVYEQYF	TGTGCCAGTAGCTCAGCGGGGGGGCAAGTCTACGAGCAGTACTTC
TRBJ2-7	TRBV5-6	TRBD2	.	CASTSGTSWGHAEQYF	TGTGCCAGCACCTCCGGGACTAGCTGGGGTCATGCCGAGCAGTACTTC
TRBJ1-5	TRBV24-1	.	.	CATSDRTTPSPQHF	TGTGCCACCAGTGATAGGACAACTCCGTCACCCCAGCATTTT
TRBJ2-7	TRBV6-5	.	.	CASNPLEEGQGEQYF	TGTGCCAGCAACCCCCTGGAGGAGGGCCAAGGCGAGCAGTACTTC
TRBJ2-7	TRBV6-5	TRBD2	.	CASRPAGGIYEQYF	TGTGCCAGCAGACCGGCGGGGGGGATATACGAGCAGTACTTC
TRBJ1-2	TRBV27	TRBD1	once	CASSDGTGPDYGYTF	TGTGCCAGCAGCGATGGGACAGGGCCGGACTATGGCTACACCTTC
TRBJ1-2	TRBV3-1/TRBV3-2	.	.	CASSQGRSIEGYTF	TGTGCCAGCAGCCAGGGGAGAAGTATCGAGGGCTACACCTTC
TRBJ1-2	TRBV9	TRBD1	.	CASSQRTGNNYGYTF	TGTGCCAGCAGCCAAAGGACAGGGAATAACTATGGCTACACCTTC
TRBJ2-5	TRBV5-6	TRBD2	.	CASSSQLAYQETQYF	TGTGCCAGCAGTTCACAACTAGCGTACCAAGAGACCCAGTACTTC
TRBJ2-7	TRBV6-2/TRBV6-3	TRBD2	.	CASSYSSSGAPYEQYF	TGTGCCAGCAGTTACTCGTCTAGCGGGGCCCCCTACGAGCAGTACTTC
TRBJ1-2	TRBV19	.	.	CASTTAGHYGYTF	TGTGCCAGTACCACCGCGGGCCACTATGGCTACACCTTC
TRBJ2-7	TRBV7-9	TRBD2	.	CASSLLRGRAFYEQYF	TGTGCCAGCAGCTTACTGCGCGGGAGGGCCTTTTATGAGCAGTACTTC
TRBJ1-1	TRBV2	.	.	CASSEAGRANTEAFF	TGTGCCAGCAGTGAAGCGGGCAGAGCTAACACTGAAGCTTTCTTT
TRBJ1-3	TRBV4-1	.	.	CASSQVESGRNTIYF	TGCGCCAGCAGCCAAGTCGAGTCAGGGAGGAACACCATATATTTT
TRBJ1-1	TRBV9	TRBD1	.	CASSVEAGGVGEAFF	TGTGCCAGCAGCGTAGAGGCAGGGGGCGTGGGTGAAGCTTTCTTT
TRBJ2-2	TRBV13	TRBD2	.	CASSSYIGLAGGPWTGELFF	TGTGCCAGCAGCTCGTATATAGGACTAGCGGGAGGGCCCTGGACCGGGGAGCTGTTTTTT
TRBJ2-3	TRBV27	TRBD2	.	CASSDQRGTDTQYF	TGTGCCAGCAGTGATCAGCGGGGGACGGATACGCAGTATTTT